A single T cell receptor beta chain is shown here with its context. The antigen is unknown. The data were produced by immunoSEQ multiplex PCR, yet TCRdb's version contains in-frame clones alone and is incomplete. This sample carries roughly 450,000 clones, approximately 85% of them seen once, and the ten largest clones take 13%. This CDR3 has 15 residues. V shed 9 bases and J shed 4 bases, with 18 bases lying between them. Looked up from germline, CDR1 is SGHDN and CDR2 is FVKESK. Donors included only healthy HIV-negative adults lacking recent acute infections or vaccinations. Only Caucasian adults living in Nashville, Tennessee made up the donor group. Some 90 million PBMCs supplied genomic DNA for unsorted samples. The record originates from a study of shared clonotypes between healthy human individuals. Findings and limits, study-wide: The donor pool, a small one, limited the genetic and exposure-history diversity represented.

The chain joins TRBV14 to TRBJ2-2; D uncertain. This TCR was sampled from a middle-aged woman in good health. Some clones in this sample may be carry-over from other donors' samples. The sample taken for sequencing was PBMCs. CDR3: CARVDETSSTGELFF. DNA of the CDR3: TGTGCCAGGGTAGATGAAACTTCCTCCACCGGGGAGCTGTTTTTT.